Listed below are T cell receptor beta chains from one sample, sequenced in a study of lymphopenia after photon versus proton radiotherapy. Sequencing was performed with immunoSEQ multiplex PCR; in TCRdb, only in-frame clones are kept and a portion is missing. The repertoire consists of 150,000 to 200,000 clones, with around nine tenths occurring once and the leading ten covering approximately 4.8%. Material: peripheral blood, obtained from a patient treated with photon-based radiotherapy. The source of these receptors is a man aged 50-60 years with gastric cancer. Each CDR3 is given with its conserved first and last residue. Each record gives: V gene, J gene, clone size, CDR3 protein. The size field is filled for only some rows; it gives once, few, many or a size class.

V: TRBV19
J: TRBJ1-4
size: NA
CDR3: CASTTTPTNERLFF

V: TRBV19
J: TRBJ1-2
size: once
CDR3: CASSIPGTAKAYGYTF

V: TRBV9
J: TRBJ1-3
size: NA
CDR3: CASSGDGLSGNTIYF

V: TRBV2
J: TRBJ1-5
size: NA
CDR3: CASSPKFSNQPQHF

V: TRBV5-4
J: TRBJ2-7
size: NA
CDR3: CASSSPGQGAYEQYF

V: TRBV14
J: TRBJ2-3
size: NA
CDR3: CASSRRDSPLDTDTQYF

V: TRBV11-3
J: TRBJ2-3
size: NA
CDR3: CASSFRGTGGTDTQYF

V: TRBV7-8
J: TRBJ1-3
size: NA
CDR3: CASIQTAWGNTIYF

V: TRBV7-2
J: TRBJ1-1
size: NA
CDR3: CASSLGSGNTEAFF

V: TRBV18
J: TRBJ1-5
size: once
CDR3: CASSSRVADSNQPQHF

V: TRBV7-3
J: TRBJ1-1
size: NA
CDR3: CASSQTGSIPTEAFF

V: TRBV4-1
J: TRBJ1-3
size: NA
CDR3: CASSQDSRGGNTIYF

V: TRBV5-6
J: TRBJ2-6
size: NA
CDR3: CASIGFGQGQTGANVLTF

V: TRBV6-4
J: TRBJ2-1
size: NA
CDR3: CASSDSAREGYNEQFF

V: TRBV6-1
J: TRBJ1-5
size: NA
CDR3: CASSEPRDGYNQPQHF